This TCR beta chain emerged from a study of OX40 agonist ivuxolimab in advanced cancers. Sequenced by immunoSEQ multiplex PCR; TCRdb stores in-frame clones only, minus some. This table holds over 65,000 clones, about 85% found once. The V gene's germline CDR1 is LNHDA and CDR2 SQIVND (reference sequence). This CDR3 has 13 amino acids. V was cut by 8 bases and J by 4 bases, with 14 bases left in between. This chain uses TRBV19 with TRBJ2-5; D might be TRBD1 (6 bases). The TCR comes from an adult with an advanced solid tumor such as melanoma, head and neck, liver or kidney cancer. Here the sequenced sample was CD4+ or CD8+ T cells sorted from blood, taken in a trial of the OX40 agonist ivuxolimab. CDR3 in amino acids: CASSTGRRETQYF. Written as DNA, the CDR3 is TGTGCCAGTTCCACAGGGCGGAGAGAGACCCAGTACTTC.